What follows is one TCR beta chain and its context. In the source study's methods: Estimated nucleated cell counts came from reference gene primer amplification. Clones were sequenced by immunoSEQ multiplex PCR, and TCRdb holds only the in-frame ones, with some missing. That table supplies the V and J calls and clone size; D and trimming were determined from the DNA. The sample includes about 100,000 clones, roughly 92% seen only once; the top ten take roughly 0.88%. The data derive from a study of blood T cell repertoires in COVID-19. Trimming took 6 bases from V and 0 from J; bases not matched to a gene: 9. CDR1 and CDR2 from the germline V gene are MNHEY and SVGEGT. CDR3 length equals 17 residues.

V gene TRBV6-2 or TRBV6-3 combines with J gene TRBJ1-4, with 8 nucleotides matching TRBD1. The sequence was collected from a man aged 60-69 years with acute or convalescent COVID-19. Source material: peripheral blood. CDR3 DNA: TGTGCCAGCAGCCTCAGGGGGCGTCAGGCAACTAATGAAAAACTGTTTTTT. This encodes CASSLRGRQATNEKLFF.